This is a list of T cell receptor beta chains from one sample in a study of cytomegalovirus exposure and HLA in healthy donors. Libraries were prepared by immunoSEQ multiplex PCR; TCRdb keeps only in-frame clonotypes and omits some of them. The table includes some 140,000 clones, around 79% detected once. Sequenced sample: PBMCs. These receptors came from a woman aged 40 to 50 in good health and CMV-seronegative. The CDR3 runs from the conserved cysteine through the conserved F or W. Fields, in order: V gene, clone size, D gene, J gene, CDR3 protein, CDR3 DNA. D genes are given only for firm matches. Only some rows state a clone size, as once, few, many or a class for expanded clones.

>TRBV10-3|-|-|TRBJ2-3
CAISEPLTDTQYF
TGTGCCATCAGTGAGCCTCTGACAGATACGCAGTATTTT
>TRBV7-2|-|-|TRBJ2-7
CASSRAYEQYF
TGTGCCAGCAGCCGAGCCTACGAGCAGTACTTC
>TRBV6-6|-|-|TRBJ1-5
CASSYSSRGWDQPQHF
TGTGCCAGCAGTTACTCGTCCAGGGGTTGGGATCAGCCCCAGCATTTT
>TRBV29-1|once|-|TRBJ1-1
CSVEPRRGWTEAFF
TGCAGCGTTGAACCCCGACGGGGTTGGACTGAAGCTTTCTTT
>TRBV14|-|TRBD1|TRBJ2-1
CASRRTGVSYNEQFF
TGTGCCAGCCGCCGGACAGGAGTCTCCTACAATGAGCAGTTCTTC
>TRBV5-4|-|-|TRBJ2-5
CASSLGGGGSWETQYF
TGTGCCAGCAGCTTGGGAGGGGGGGGCAGTTGGGAGACCCAGTACTTC
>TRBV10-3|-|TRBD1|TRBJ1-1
CATTAGQGEEAFF
TGTGCCACCACTGCCGGACAGGGGGAAGAAGCTTTCTTT
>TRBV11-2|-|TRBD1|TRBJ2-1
CASSSGGNEQFF
TGTGCCAGCAGCTCAGGGGGTAATGAGCAGTTCTTC
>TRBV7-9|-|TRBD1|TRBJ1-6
CASSLEGQGRSPLHF
TGTGCCAGCAGCTTAGAGGGACAGGGGAGATCACCCCTCCACTTT
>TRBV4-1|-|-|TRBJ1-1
CASSQDRGGNTEAFF
TGCGCCAGCAGCCAAGATAGGGGCGGGAACACTGAAGCTTTCTTT
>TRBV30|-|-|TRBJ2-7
CAWETRGYEQYF
TGTGCCTGGGAGACCAGGGGCTACGAGCAGTACTTC
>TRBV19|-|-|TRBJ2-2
CASRGQGAGELFF
TGTGCCAGTAGGGGGCAGGGCGCCGGGGAGCTGTTTTTT
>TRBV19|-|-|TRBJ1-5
CASMGLDSYNQPQHF
TGTGCCAGTATGGGGCTCGACAGCTATAATCAGCCCCAGCATTTT
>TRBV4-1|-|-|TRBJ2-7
CASSQEDRSPYEQYF
TGCGCCAGCAGCCAAGAAGACAGGAGTCCCTACGAGCAGTACTTC
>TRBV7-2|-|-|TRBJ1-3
CASSSESGNTIYF
TGTGCCAGCAGCTCGGAGTCCGGAAACACCATATATTTT
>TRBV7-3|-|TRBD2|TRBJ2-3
CASSLLGRGGVTDTQYF
TGTGCCAGCAGCTTACTTGGGCGGGGGGGCGTCACAGATACGCAGTATTTT
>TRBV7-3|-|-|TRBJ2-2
CASSFSTGTTGELFF
TGTGCCAGCAGCTTTAGCACAGGGACCACCGGGGAGCTGTTTTTT
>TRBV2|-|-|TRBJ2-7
CASTRALGYEQYF
TGTGCCAGCACTCGCGCCCTCGGCTACGAGCAGTACTTC
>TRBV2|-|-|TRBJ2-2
CASKSSRGGELFF
TGTGCCAGCAAGAGTAGTCGTGGCGGGGAGCTGTTTTTT
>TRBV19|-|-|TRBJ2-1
CASSIVAGDPEQFF
TGTGCCAGTAGTATAGTGGCAGGGGATCCGGAGCAGTTCTTC
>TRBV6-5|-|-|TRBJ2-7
CASSYTGPWEQYF
TGTGCCAGCAGTTACACGGGTCCCTGGGAGCAGTACTTC
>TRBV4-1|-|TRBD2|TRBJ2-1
CASSQEGLAGGPSNEQFF
TGCGCCAGCAGCCAAGAAGGTTTGGCGGGGGGGCCAAGTAATGAGCAGTTCTTC
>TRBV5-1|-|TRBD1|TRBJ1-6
CASSLSGTGNSPLHF
TGCGCCAGCAGCTTGTCGGGGACAGGTAATTCACCCCTCCACTTT
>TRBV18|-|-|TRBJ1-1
CASSRLDSSNTEAFF
TGTGCCAGCTCACGACTGGACAGTTCGAACACTGAAGCTTTCTTT
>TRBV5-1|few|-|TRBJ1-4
CASSLLDRPTNEKLFF
TGCGCCAGCAGCTTATTGGACAGACCAACTAATGAAAAACTGTTTTTT
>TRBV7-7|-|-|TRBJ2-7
CASSLGPGENYEQYF
TGTGCCAGCAGCTTAGGGCCAGGTGAGAACTACGAGCAGTACTTC
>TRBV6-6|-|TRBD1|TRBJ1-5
CASSPQAGTGGQPQHF
TGTGCCAGCAGTCCTCAGGCCGGGACAGGGGGTCAGCCCCAGCATTTT
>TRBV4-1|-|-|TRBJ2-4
CASSQDQESQDKNIQYF
TGCGCCAGCAGCCAAGATCAAGAGTCGCAGGACAAAAACATTCAGTACTTC
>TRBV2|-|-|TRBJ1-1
CASSVIGWTLGEDTEAFF
TGTGCCAGCAGTGTGATTGGTTGGACACTCGGAGAGGACACTGAAGCTTTCTTT
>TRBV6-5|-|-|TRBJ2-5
CASSYAARVETQYF
TGTGCCAGCAGTTACGCCGCCCGGGTTGAGACCCAGTACTTC
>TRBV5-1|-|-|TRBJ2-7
CASSLAGGPYEQYF
TGCGCCAGCAGCTTGGCAGGGGGGCCCTACGAGCAGTACTTC
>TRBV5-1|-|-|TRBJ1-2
CASSLVVAGDYGYTF
TGCGCCAGCAGCTTGGTGGTGGCCGGGGACTATGGCTACACCTTC
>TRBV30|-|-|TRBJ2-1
CAWTSDSYNEQFF
TGTGCCTGGACTAGCGACTCCTACAATGAGCAGTTCTTC
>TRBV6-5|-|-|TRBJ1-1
CASSPQDRNTEAFF
TGTGCCAGCAGTCCTCAAGACAGGAACACTGAAGCTTTCTTT
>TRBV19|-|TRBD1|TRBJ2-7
CASSPGQGLGAYEQCF
TGTGCCAGTAGTCCCGGACAGGGTTTGGGCGCCTACGAGCAGTGCTTC